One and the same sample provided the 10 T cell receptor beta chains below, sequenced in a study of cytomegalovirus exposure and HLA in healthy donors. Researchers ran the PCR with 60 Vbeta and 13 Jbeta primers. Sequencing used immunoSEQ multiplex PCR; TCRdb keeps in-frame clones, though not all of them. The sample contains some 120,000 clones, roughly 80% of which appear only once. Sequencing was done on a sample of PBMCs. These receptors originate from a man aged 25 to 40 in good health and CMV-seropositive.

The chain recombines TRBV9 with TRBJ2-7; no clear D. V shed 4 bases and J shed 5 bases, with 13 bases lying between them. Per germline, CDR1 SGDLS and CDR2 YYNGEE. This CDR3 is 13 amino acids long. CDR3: CASSLEPDDEQYF. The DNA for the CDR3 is TGTGCCAGCAGCCTAGAGCCCGATGACGAGCAGTACTTC.

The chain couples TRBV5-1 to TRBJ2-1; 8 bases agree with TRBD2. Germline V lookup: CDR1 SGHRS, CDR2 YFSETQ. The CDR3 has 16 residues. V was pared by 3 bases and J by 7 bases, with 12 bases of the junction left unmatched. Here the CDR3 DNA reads TGCGCCAGCAGCTCGATCGATAGCGGGAATTGGAATGAGCAGTTCTTC. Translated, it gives CASSSIDSGNWNEQFF.

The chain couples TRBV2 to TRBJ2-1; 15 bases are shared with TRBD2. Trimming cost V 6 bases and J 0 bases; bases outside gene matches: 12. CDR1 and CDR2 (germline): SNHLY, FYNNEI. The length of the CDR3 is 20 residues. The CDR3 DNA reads TGTGCCAGCAGCTTTCCGGGACTAGCGGGAGGTCCCAGCTCCTACAATGAGCAGTTCTTC. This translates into CASSFPGLAGGPSSYNEQFF.

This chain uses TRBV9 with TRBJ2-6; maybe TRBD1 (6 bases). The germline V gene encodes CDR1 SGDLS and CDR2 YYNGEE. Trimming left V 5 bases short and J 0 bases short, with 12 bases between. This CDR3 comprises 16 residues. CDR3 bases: TGTGCCAGCAGGGGGACACATTACTCTGGGGCCAACGTCCTGACTTTC. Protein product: CASRGTHYSGANVLTF.

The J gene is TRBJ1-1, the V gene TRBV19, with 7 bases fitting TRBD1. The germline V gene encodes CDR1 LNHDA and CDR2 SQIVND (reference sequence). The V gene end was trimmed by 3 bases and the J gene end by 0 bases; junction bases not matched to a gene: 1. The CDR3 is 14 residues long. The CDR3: CASSITGVNTEAFF. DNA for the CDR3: TGTGCCAGTAGTATTACAGGGGTGAACACTGAAGCTTTCTTT.

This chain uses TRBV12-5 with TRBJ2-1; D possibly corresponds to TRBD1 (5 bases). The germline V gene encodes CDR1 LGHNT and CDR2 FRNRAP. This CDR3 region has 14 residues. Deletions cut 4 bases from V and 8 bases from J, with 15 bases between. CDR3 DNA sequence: TGTGCTAGTGGTTCCAGGGTTCGATCCGATGAGCAGTTCTTC. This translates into CASGSRVRSDEQFF. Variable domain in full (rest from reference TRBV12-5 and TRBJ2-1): DARVTQTPRHKVTEMGQEVTMRCQPILGHNTVFWYRQTMMQGLELLAYFRNRAPLDDSGMPKDRFSAEMPDATLATLKIQPSEPRDSAVYFCASGSRVRSDEQFFGPGTRLTVL.

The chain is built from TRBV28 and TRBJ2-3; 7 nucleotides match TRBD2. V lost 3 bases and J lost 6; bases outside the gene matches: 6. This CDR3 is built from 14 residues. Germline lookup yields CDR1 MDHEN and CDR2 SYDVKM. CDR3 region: CASSFLGGGDTQYF. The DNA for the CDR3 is TGTGCCAGCAGTTTTCTCGGGGGAGGGGATACGCAGTATTTT.

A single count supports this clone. CDR3: CASSLRVYEQYF. The CDR3 bases are TGTGCCAGCAGTTTGAGGGTCTACGAGCAGTACTTC. The gene calls are TRBV28 and TRBJ2-7, with D perhaps TRBD2 (5 bases). Germline V lookup: CDR1 MDHEN, CDR2 SYDVKM. Between the trimmed V and J ends, which lost 3 bases and 3 bases, there was a span of 6 bases. The CDR3 has 12 residues.

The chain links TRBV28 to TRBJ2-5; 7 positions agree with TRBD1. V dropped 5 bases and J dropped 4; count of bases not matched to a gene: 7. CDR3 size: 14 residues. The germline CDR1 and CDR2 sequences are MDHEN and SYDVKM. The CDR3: CASSQFTGVETQYF. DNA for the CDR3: TGTGCCAGCAGTCAATTCACAGGGGTAGAGACCCAGTACTTC.

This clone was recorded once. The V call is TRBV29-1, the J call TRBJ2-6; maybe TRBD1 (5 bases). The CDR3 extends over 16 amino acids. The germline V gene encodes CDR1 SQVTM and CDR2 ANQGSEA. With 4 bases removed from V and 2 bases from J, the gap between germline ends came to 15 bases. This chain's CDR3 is CSVAITGFTGANVLTF. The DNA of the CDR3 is TGCAGCGTTGCAATTACAGGTTTTACTGGGGCCAACGTCCTGACTTTC.